This T cell receptor (beta chain) was recorded in a study of T-cell reconstitution after alpha-beta-depleted transplantation in children. Study-wide results and limits: Expanded graft clones numbering several hundred reportedly gave rise to alpha-beta T cells about two months after transplant.

For TCRbeta, the library was prepared with unique molecular identifiers. TCRdb redid the calling of the PCR reads with MiXCR, one entry per CDR3 protein. The sample lists about 200,000 distinct CDR3 sequences, about 7% seen once, with 5% to 6.5% in the top ten. This clonotype showed up just a few times. The antigen remains unidentified. This clonotype originated in a boy aged 2 to 10 with acute lymphoblastic leukemia, due to receive a stem cell transplant. The source material was PBMCs, sampled before TCRalphabeta/CD19-depleted stem cell transplant.

The CDR3 coding sequence is TGTGCCAGCAGCCAAGATGGGGGGGGAACTCCCACCGGGGAGCTGTTTTTT. It codes for CASSQDGGGTPTGELFF. V and J are TRBV4-2 and TRBJ2-2; 7 bases line up with TRBD2. Germline-derived CDR1 and CDR2 are LGHNA and YNFKEQ. V was clipped by 0 bases and J by 4 bases; unmatched bases: 8. The CDR3 totals 17 residues.